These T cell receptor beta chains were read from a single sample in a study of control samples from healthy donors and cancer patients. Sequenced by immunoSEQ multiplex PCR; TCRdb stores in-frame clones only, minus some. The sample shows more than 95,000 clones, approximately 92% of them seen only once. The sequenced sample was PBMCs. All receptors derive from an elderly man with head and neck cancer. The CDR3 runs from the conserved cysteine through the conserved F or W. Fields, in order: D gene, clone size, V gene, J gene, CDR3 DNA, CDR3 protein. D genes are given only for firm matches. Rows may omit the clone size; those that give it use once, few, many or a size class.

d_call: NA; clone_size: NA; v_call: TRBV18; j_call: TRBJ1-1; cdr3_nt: TGTGCCAGCTCACCAGGCGGGGGTGCCACTGAAGCTTTCTTT; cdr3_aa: CASSPGGGATEAFF
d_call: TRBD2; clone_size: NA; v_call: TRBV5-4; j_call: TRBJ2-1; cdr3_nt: TGTGCCAGCAGCTTGCCGGGGAGGGGAAATGAGCAGTTCTTC; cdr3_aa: CASSLPGRGNEQFF
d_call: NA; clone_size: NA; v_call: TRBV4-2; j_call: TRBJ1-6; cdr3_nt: TGTGCCAGCAGCCAAGTGAGGCAGGGCCATTCACCCCTCCACTTT; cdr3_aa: CASSQVRQGHSPLHF
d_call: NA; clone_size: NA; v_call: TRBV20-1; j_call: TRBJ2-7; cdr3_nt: TGCAGTGCTAGTAGGAGATCACAGGGCCCTTACTACGAGCAGTACTTC; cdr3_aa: CSASRRSQGPYYEQYF
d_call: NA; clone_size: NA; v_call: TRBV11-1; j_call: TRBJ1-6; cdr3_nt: TGTGCCAGCAGCCCCGGAGTGGGGGCAGGGGATTCACCCCTCCACTTT; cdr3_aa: CASSPGVGAGDSPLHF
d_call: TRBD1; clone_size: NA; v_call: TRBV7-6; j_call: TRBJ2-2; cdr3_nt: TGTGCCAGCAGCTTAGTGGCGAGCAGGGGGCTTTACACCGGGGAGCTGTTTTTT; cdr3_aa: CASSLVASRGLYTGELFF
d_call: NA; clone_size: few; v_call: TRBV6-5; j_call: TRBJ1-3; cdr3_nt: TGTGCCAGCAGTTCGACGGGGACACGCGGAAACACCATATATTTT; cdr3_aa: CASSSTGTRGNTIYF
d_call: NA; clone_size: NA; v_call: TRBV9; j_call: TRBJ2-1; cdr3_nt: TGTGCCAGCAGCGTAGCTCCTGAAACTAGCTGGGTCTACAATGAGCAGTTCTTC; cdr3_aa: CASSVAPETSWVYNEQFF
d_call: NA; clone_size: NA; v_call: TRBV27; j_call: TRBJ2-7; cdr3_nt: TGTGCCAGCAGTTCCCACCTGGGAGATAAATACGAGCAGTACTTC; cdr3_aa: CASSSHLGDKYEQYF
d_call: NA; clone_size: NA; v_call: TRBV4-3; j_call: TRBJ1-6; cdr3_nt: TGCGCCAGCAGAACAGGGAATTCACCCCTCCACTTT; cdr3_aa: CASRTGNSPLHF
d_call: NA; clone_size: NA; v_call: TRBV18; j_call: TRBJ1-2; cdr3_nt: TGTGCCAGCTCACCACTAGGAACCCTCGTTGGCTACACCTTC; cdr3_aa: CASSPLGTLVGYTF
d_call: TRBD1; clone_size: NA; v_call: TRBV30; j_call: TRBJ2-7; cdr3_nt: TGTGCCTGGAGACTTACAGGGGGCTCCGAGCAGTACTTC; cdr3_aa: CAWRLTGGSEQYF
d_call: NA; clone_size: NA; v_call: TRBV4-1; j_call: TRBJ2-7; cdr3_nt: TGCGCCAGCAGCCAAGAAGGGCAGGTGAGCTCCTACGAGCAGTACTTC; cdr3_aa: CASSQEGQVSSYEQYF
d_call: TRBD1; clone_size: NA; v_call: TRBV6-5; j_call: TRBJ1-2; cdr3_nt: TGTGCCAGCAGTCCCGAGACAGGGTGGATTGGAGGCTACACCTTC; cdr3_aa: CASSPETGWIGGYTF
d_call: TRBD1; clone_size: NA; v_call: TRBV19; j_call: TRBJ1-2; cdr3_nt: TGTGCCAGTAGTATGCCACAGGGGGCGATATATGGCTACACCTTC; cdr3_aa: CASSMPQGAIYGYTF
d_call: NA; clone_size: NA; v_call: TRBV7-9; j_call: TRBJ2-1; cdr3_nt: TGTGCCAGCAGCCCAACTAGCTACAATGAGCAGTTCTTC; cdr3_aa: CASSPTSYNEQFF